This is a list of T cell receptor beta chains from one sample in a study of T cell repertoires in cytomegalovirus infection. No antigens are known for them. MiXCR, run by TCRdb on the reads, gives a single entry per CDR3 protein. This repertoire shows approximately 770,000 distinct CDR3 sequences, almost 30% found once; its top ten account for over 10%. The sample consisted of cultured CD8+ T cells from PBMCs, taken from culture after CMV antigen stimulation. The receptors here all came from a human donor in good health (CMV status not recorded). Some clones in this sample may be carry-over from other donors' samples. Both conserved end residues are part of each CDR3. Fields, in order: J gene, V gene, D gene, clone size, CDR3 protein, CDR3 DNA. A D gene is named only where the DNA matches it firmly. Clone sizes are given selectively: once, few, many, or a class where the clone is expanded.

J: TRBJ2-1
V: TRBV27
D: TRBD2
size: -
CDR3: CASRPPLAGDYNEQFF
DNA: TGTGCCAGCAGACCGCCACTAGCGGGGGATTACAATGAGCAGTTCTTC

J: TRBJ1-5
V: TRBV27
D: -
size: -
CDR3: CASSLQVSEQPQHF
DNA: TGTGCCAGCAGTCTACAGGTGTCTGAGCAGCCCCAGCATTTT

J: TRBJ1-1
V: TRBV7-2
D: -
size: many
CDR3: CASSSDLTEAFF
DNA: TGTGCCAGCAGCTCCGACCTTACAGAAGCTTTCTTT

J: TRBJ2-1
V: TRBV28
D: -
size: few
CDR3: CASSPIFAWGGGVNEQFF
DNA: TGTGCCAGCAGTCCAATCTTTGCTTGGGGAGGAGGGGTCAATGAGCAGTTCTTC

J: TRBJ2-2
V: TRBV7-9
D: TRBD1
size: few
CDR3: CASSAPGQVGDTGELFF
DNA: TGTGCCAGCAGCGCCCCCGGACAGGTGGGGGACACCGGGGAGCTGTTTTTT

J: TRBJ1-4
V: TRBV7-9
D: TRBD1
size: few
CDR3: CASSLVERQGSNEKLFF
DNA: TGTGCCAGCAGCTTAGTCGAGAGACAGGGTTCTAATGAAAAACTGTTTTTT

J: TRBJ2-3
V: TRBV27
D: -
size: -
CDR3: CATGYSTDTQYF
DNA: TGTGCCACTGGCTATAGCACAGATACGCAGTATTTT

J: TRBJ1-5
V: TRBV5-6
D: -
size: few
CDR3: CASSSVGGNQPQHF
DNA: TGTGCCAGCAGCTCGGTAGGTGGGAATCAGCCCCAGCATTTT

J: TRBJ1-5
V: TRBV27
D: TRBD1
size: many
CDR3: CASSRGTASNQPQHF
DNA: TGTGCCAGCAGTCGGGGGACAGCTAGCAATCAGCCCCAGCATTTT

J: TRBJ2-1
V: TRBV7-2
D: TRBD1
size: many
CDR3: CASLVLDRGRDDEQFF
DNA: TGTGCCAGCCTAGTTTTAGACAGGGGGCGCGACGATGAGCAGTTCTTC

J: TRBJ2-1
V: TRBV20-1
D: TRBD2
size: -
CDR3: CSARDLLSGDYNEQFF
DNA: TGCAGTGCTAGAGATCTATTGAGCGGGGACTACAATGAGCAGTTCTTC

J: TRBJ2-2
V: TRBV7-2
D: -
size: -
CDR3: CASNPLLQTGELFF
DNA: TGTGCCAGCAACCCCCTTCTTCAAACCGGGGAGCTGTTTTTT

J: TRBJ2-7
V: TRBV6-2/TRBV6-3
D: -
size: few
CDR3: CASRPQDGLYEQYF
DNA: TGTGCCAGCAGGCCTCAGGACGGACTCTACGAGCAGTACTTC

J: TRBJ2-1
V: TRBV10-3
D: -
size: once
CDR3: CAIRASQINEQFF
DNA: TGTGCCATCAGGGCTTCACAAATCAATGAGCAGTTCTTC

J: TRBJ2-1
V: TRBV6-5
D: TRBD2
size: -
CDR3: CASSYSGGSGGPYNEQFF
DNA: TGTGCCAGCAGTTACTCGGGTGGTAGCGGGGGGCCCTACAATGAGCAGTTCTTC

J: TRBJ2-2
V: TRBV12-3/TRBV12-4
D: TRBD1
size: few
CDR3: CASSWRNRQGTASTGELFF
DNA: TGTGCCAGCAGTTGGAGGAATCGACAGGGGACGGCGAGCACCGGGGAGCTGTTTTTT

J: TRBJ2-3
V: TRBV7-8
D: TRBD2
size: many
CDR3: CASLTSGGLSTDTQYF
DNA: TGTGCCAGCCTAACTAGCGGGGGCCTCAGCACAGATACGCAGTATTTT

J: TRBJ2-3
V: TRBV2
D: -
size: -
CDR3: CASSEVRDTLLTDTQYF
DNA: TGTGCCAGCAGTGAAGTCCGGGACACTCTTCTCACAGATACGCAGTATTTT

J: TRBJ2-6
V: TRBV6-6
D: -
size: few
CDR3: CASLNPTGHSSGANVLTF
DNA: TGTGCCAGCCTAAATCCGACAGGTCATAGCTCTGGGGCCAACGTCCTGACTTTC

J: TRBJ2-3
V: TRBV27
D: -
size: few
CDR3: CASSLSRGGGTDTQYF
DNA: TGTGCCAGCAGTTTATCCCGGGGAGGAGGCACAGATACGCAGTATTTT

J: TRBJ2-6
V: TRBV7-8
D: TRBD1
size: many
CDR3: CASSTGQGAGANVLTF
DNA: TGTGCCAGCAGCACTGGACAGGGGGCTGGGGCCAACGTCCTGACTTTC

J: TRBJ1-2
V: TRBV4-3
D: TRBD1
size: -
CDR3: CASGQDPGQANFGYTF
DNA: TGCGCCAGCGGCCAAGATCCTGGACAGGCCAACTTTGGCTACACCTTC

J: TRBJ1-5
V: TRBV9
D: -
size: -
CDR3: CASSVGGGIRQPQHF
DNA: TGTGCCAGCAGCGTAGGCGGGGGGATCCGACAGCCCCAGCATTTT

J: TRBJ1-2
V: TRBV7-9
D: TRBD1
size: -
CDR3: CASSQPGTGGSGYTF
DNA: TGTGCCAGCAGCCAACCAGGGACAGGGGGCTCTGGCTACACCTTC

J: TRBJ1-5
V: TRBV6-1
D: TRBD1
size: few
CDR3: CASSEWFTGGDPQHF
DNA: TGTGCCAGCAGTGAATGGTTTACAGGGGGTGATCCCCAGCATTTT

J: TRBJ2-1
V: TRBV10-3
D: -
size: few
CDR3: CALGTGEDVGYEQFF
DNA: TGTGCCTTGGGGACGGGGGAAGATGTTGGCTATGAGCAGTTCTTC

J: TRBJ1-1
V: TRBV6-5
D: -
size: few
CDR3: CASRDGVDEAFF
DNA: TGTGCCAGCAGAGACGGGGTAGACGAAGCTTTCTTT

J: TRBJ2-1
V: TRBV7-6
D: TRBD2
size: many
CDR3: CASSVGGANEQFF
DNA: TGTGCCAGCAGCGTCGGGGGGGCGAATGAGCAGTTCTTC

J: TRBJ2-2
V: TRBV4-1
D: TRBD2
size: -
CDR3: CASSQVRLAGGRNTGELFF
DNA: TGCGCCAGCAGCCAAGTTCGACTAGCGGGGGGGCGGAACACCGGGGAGCTGTTTTTT

J: TRBJ2-2
V: TRBV28
D: -
size: -
CDR3: CASSWATGELFF
DNA: TGTGCCAGCTCCTGGGCCACCGGGGAGCTGTTTTTT

J: TRBJ2-2
V: TRBV2
D: -
size: -
CDR3: CASSRDNANTGELFF
DNA: TGTGCCAGCAGCCGGGACAACGCGAACACCGGGGAGCTGTTTTTT

J: TRBJ2-1
V: TRBV29-1
D: -
size: -
CDR3: CSVELRGNEQFF
DNA: TGCAGCGTTGAATTGAGGGGGAATGAGCAGTTCTTC

J: TRBJ1-1
V: TRBV19
D: -
size: -
CDR3: CASSMSSGGDTEAFF
DNA: TGTGCCAGTAGTATGTCCTCTGGTGGGGACACTGAAGCTTTCTTT

J: TRBJ2-6
V: TRBV6-1
D: -
size: few
CDR3: CASMGGPSGANVLTF
DNA: TGTGCCAGCATGGGGGGTCCCTCTGGGGCCAACGTCCTGACTTTC

J: TRBJ1-3
V: TRBV7-2
D: -
size: -
CDR3: CASSWPGGQPVSGNTIYF
DNA: TGTGCCAGCAGCTGGCCGGGTGGGCAGCCGGTCTCTGGAAACACCATATATTTT

J: TRBJ2-7
V: TRBV7-7
D: TRBD1
size: few
CDR3: CASSYARTGPRSEQYF
DNA: TGTGCTAGCAGTTACGCCCGGACAGGCCCGCGGAGCGAGCAGTACTTC

J: TRBJ2-1
V: TRBV12-3/TRBV12-4
D: -
size: -
CDR3: CASSLMGKQFF
DNA: TGTGCCAGCAGTTTAATGGGGAAGCAGTTCTTC

J: TRBJ2-1
V: TRBV2
D: -
size: few
CDR3: CATLSGEQFF
DNA: TGTGCCACCCTCTCGGGGGAGCAGTTCTTC

J: TRBJ2-2
V: TRBV6-6
D: -
size: -
CDR3: CASSYSWGYDGELFF
DNA: TGTGCCAGCAGTTACTCGTGGGGGTATGACGGGGAGCTGTTTTTT

J: TRBJ2-3
V: TRBV7-2
D: TRBD2
size: many
CDR3: CASSLGGRTSGAYTDTQYF
DNA: TGTGCCAGCAGCTTAGGGGGTCGGACTAGCGGGGCGTACACAGATACGCAGTATTTT

J: TRBJ2-7
V: TRBV6-8
D: -
size: many
CDR3: CASTRQEIDDEQYF
DNA: TGTGCCAGCACCAGACAGGAAATCGACGACGAGCAGTACTTC